A selection of T cell receptor beta chains follows, all from one sample in a study of OX40 agonist ivuxolimab in advanced cancers. The repertoire was sequenced with immunoSEQ multiplex PCR; TCRdb's copy has only in-frame clones and lacks some. The sample records tens of thousands of clones, 80% to 90% being singletons. The specimen was CD4+ or CD8+ T cells sorted from blood, collected in a trial of the OX40 agonist ivuxolimab. The source of these receptors is an adult with an advanced solid tumor such as melanoma, head and neck, liver or kidney cancer. Both conserved end residues are part of each CDR3. A D gene is named only where the DNA matches it firmly. Where a row states a size, it is once, few, many or the class of an expanded clone; other rows omit it.

j_call d_call v_call clone_size cdr3_aa cdr3_nt
TRBJ1-2 - TRBV7-9 - CASSLVGEHYGYTF TGTGCCAGCAGCTTAGTTGGGGAACACTATGGCTACACCTTC
TRBJ2-1 TRBD1 TRBV7-9 - CASSFRRQGLSYNEQFF TGTGCCAGCAGCTTCCGTCGACAGGGGCTATCCTACAATGAGCAGTTCTTC
TRBJ2-7 - TRBV2 - CASSDGVRGGDEQYF TGTGCCAGCAGTGATGGGGTCCGGGGCGGGGACGAGCAGTACTTC
TRBJ1-1 - TRBV5-1 - CASRDTLRGEAFF TGCGCCAGCCGGGACACCCTTCGGGGTGAAGCTTTCTTT
TRBJ1-2 - TRBV7-9 - CASSQIGDGYTF TGTGCCAGCAGCCAGATCGGGGATGGCTACACCTTC
TRBJ2-3 TRBD1 TRBV6-1 - CAVWTGGTDTQYF TGTGCCGTGTGGACAGGGGGCACAGATACGCAGTATTTT
TRBJ1-1 - TRBV27 - CASSLTPTRQGNTEAFF TGTGCCAGCAGCCTAACCCCCACCCGCCAGGGGAACACTGAAGCTTTCTTT
TRBJ1-2 - TRBV9 - CASSDNGASYGYTF TGTGCCAGCAGCGATAATGGAGCGTCTTATGGCTACACCTTC
TRBJ2-5 TRBD2 TRBV18 once CASSPRPSGRETQYF TGTGCCAGCTCACCGCGGCCTAGCGGGAGGGAGACCCAGTACTTC
TRBJ2-5 TRBD1 TRBV7-9 - CASSDRTGGETQYF TGTGCCAGCAGCGACCGGACAGGGGGAGAGACCCAGTACTTC
TRBJ2-1 TRBD2 TRBV5-5 - CASSLDGGAGVFSSYNEQFF TGTGCCAGCAGCTTGGATGGGGGAGCGGGAGTTTTTAGCTCCTACAATGAGCAGTTCTTC
TRBJ2-1 - TRBV19 - CASSMTGWDEQFF TGTGCCAGTAGTATGACGGGGTGGGATGAGCAGTTCTTC
TRBJ1-5 TRBD1 TRBV5-4 - CASSLDRVQPQHF TGTGCCAGCAGCCTAGACAGGGTACAGCCCCAGCATTTT
TRBJ1-1 - TRBV7-2 - CASSLEVGEAFF TGTGCCAGCAGCTTAGAGGTGGGTGAGGCTTTCTTT
TRBJ2-6 - TRBV19 - CASNLRGASSGANVLTF TGTGCCAGTAACCTCCGGGGAGCATCCTCTGGGGCCAACGTCCTGACTTTC
TRBJ1-1 TRBD1 TRBV10-2 - CASTGAGGAFF TGCGCCAGCACGGGGGCAGGGGGTGCTTTCTTT
TRBJ2-5 TRBD2 TRBV19 - CASSMVAGQETQYF TGTGCCAGTAGTATGGTAGCGGGACAAGAGACCCAGTACTTC
TRBJ2-1 TRBD1 TRBV5-1 once CASSSLGQGAHNEQFF TGCGCCAGCAGCTCCCTCGGACAGGGGGCGCACAATGAGCAGTTCTTC
TRBJ1-3 - TRBV4-2 - CASSQVAPSSGNTIYF TGTGCCAGCAGCCAAGTCGCCCCGAGCTCTGGAAACACCATATATTTT
TRBJ1-4 - TRBV7-9 - CASSLGQVNEKLFF TGTGCCAGCAGCTTAGGGCAGGTTAATGAAAAACTGTTTTTT
TRBJ1-6 - TRBV11-2 - CASSLGKGREVSYNSPLHF TGTGCCAGCAGCTTAGGGAAGGGGCGGGAGGTCTCCTATAATTCACCCCTCCACTTT
TRBJ1-1 TRBD1 TRBV7-6 - CASSLAVGQGNTEAFF TGTGCCAGCAGCTTAGCGGTGGGACAGGGGAACACTGAAGCTTTCTTT
TRBJ1-5 - TRBV18 - CASADNQNQPQHF TGTGCCAGCGCGGACAACCAGAATCAGCCCCAGCATTTT
TRBJ2-7 - TRBV5-1 - CASSRTGPHEQYF TGCGCCAGCAGCCGGACCGGCCCCCACGAGCAGTACTTC
TRBJ2-1 TRBD2 TRBV7-8 - CASSKSGAASSYNEQFF TGTGCCAGTTCAAAAAGCGGGGCCGCCAGCTCCTACAATGAGCAGTTCTTC
TRBJ2-7 TRBD1 TRBV7-2 - CASSTRQGSSYEQYF TGTGCCAGCAGCACCCGACAGGGGAGCTCCTACGAGCAGTACTTC
TRBJ2-5 TRBD1 TRBV7-9 - CASSLMGQDQETQYF TGTGCCAGCAGCTTAATGGGACAGGACCAAGAGACCCAGTACTTC